The clone carrying this T cell receptor (beta chain) was observed a handful of times. Germline CDR1 SQVTM, CDR2 ANQGSEA. The germline V and J ends were trimmed by 4 bases and 3 bases, with 12 bases remaining between them. The CDR3 is 14 residues long. At least 3 on the Clinical Activity Score was recorded for ophthalmopathy patients, who also had NOSPECS grade at least 4 and duration under 3 months. Fresh peripheral blood, approximately 10 ml, yielded the PBMCs. Researchers amplified the TCR beta CDR3 regions from RNA transcripts. HTBI primers were the set used in a first-round RT-PCR of the TCR CDR3. In TCRdb, the multiplex PCR reads were re-called with MiXCR into one record per CDR3 protein. The data hold approximately 600,000 distinct CDR3 sequences, with 14% to 15% observed a single time. This sample was included in a study of T cells in Graves' hyperthyroidism and ophthalmopathy. Overall study: Prior to any treatment, at the point of initial diagnosis, peripheral blood was collected.

This receptor was identified in a woman aged 40 to 55 with Graves' ophthalmopathy. Sample: blood. This chain uses TRBV29-1 with TRBJ2-2; D is perhaps TRBD1 or TRBD2 (6 bases each). CDR3 in amino acids: CSVGGAGDTGELFF. In DNA form, the CDR3 reads TGCAGCGTTGGGGGGGCTGGGGACACCGGGGAGCTGTTTTTT.